The source of this T cell receptor (beta chain) is a study of cytomegalovirus exposure and HLA in healthy donors. Only one count was recorded for this clone. V lost 10 bases and J lost 4; bases outside the gene matches: 6. This CDR3 spans 15 amino acids. Germline V lookup: CDR1 LNHDA, CDR2 SQIVND (reference sequence). Assay: immunoSEQ multiplex PCR; the TCRdb copy retains only in-frame clones and omits some. The sample holds around 200,000 clones; 81% are singletons and the top ten take 0.95% to 1.5%. The sequenced sample was PBMCs. The clonotype originates from a woman in her 30s in good health and CMV-seronegative. The rearrangement links TRBV19 to TRBJ2-2; 13 bases line up with TRBD2. CDR3 DNA sequence: TGTGCCACTAACCGACTAGCGGGAGGCACCGGGGAGCTGTTTTTT. Its protein product is CATNRLAGGTGELFF.